The 29 T cell receptor beta chains in this list originate from one sample, sequenced in a study of post-analysis software for immune sequencing data. Study findings and constraints: TRBV segments more frequent in patients than in controls numbered five and included TRBV5-6, TRBV5-1 and TRBV20-1.

cDNA libraries for TCR beta contained unique molecular identifiers. TCRdb recomputed calls from the PCR reads with MiXCR, one row per CDR3 protein. This sample has hundreds of thousands of distinct CDR3 sequences, with about 27% found just once. Their recognized antigens are unknown. The sample comprised blood. Source of these receptors: a girl between 5 and 17 years old with multiple sclerosis.

This clonotype was seen more than once but under ten times. The rearrangement uses TRBV5-5 and TRBJ2-5; 10 bases align to TRBD2. J gave up 3 bases and V 2 bases, and 7 bases lay outside the gene matches. Germline V gives CDR1 SGHKS, CDR2 YYEKEE (reference sequence). The CDR3 has 16 amino acids. In DNA, the CDR3 is TGTGCCAGCAGCTTATTTTTTGGACTAGCGGAAGAGACCCAGTACTTC. Translation: CASSLFFGLAEETQYF.

The J gene is TRBJ2-5, the V gene TRBV12-3 or TRBV12-4; 14 bases align to TRBD2. The CDR3 spans 16 residues. V gave up 5 bases and J gave up 6 bases; unmatched junction bases: 8. CDR3 residues: CASSQRTSGRRQTQYF. CDR3 nucleotides: TGTGCCAGCAGTCAGAGGACTAGCGGGAGGAGACAGACCCAGTACTTC.

This clonotype was recorded many times. This chain connects TRBV29-1 to TRBJ2-1; D is perhaps TRBD2 (6 bases). V lost 2 bases to trimming and J lost 11 bases, with 16 bases between them. This CDR3 region has 13 residues. Germline V gene sequence: CDR1 SQVTM, CDR2 ANQGSEA. For the CDR3, the DNA is TGCAGCGTTGAAACCGAGCGGGCGGGGAAGCAGTTCTTC. Translation: CSVETERAGKQFF.

The table lists this clonotype with a count of one. The chain is built from TRBV7-8 and TRBJ2-1; 12 bases are a match to TRBD1. Germline-derived CDR1 and CDR2 are SGHVS and FQNEAQ. V gave up 5 bases and J gave up 6 bases; unmatched junction bases: 14. The CDR3 runs 18 residues. The CDR3 coding sequence is TGTGCCAGCAGCCCCGGGACAGGGGGCTTGGGCGACTTCAATGAGCAGTTCTTC. Translated: CASSPGTGGLGDFNEQFF.

The J gene is TRBJ2-1, the V gene TRBV6-5; D may be TRBD1 or TRBD2 (5 bases each). Germline-derived CDR1 and CDR2 are MNHEY and SVGAGI. The CDR3 sequence is 14 residues long. V lost 6 bases and J 8 bases, leaving 17 bases between the germline ends. This chain's CDR3 is CASRLGYLGDEQFF. In DNA, the CDR3 is TGTGCCAGCAGATTAGGCTACCTGGGGGATGAGCAGTTCTTC.

The chain has TRBV12-3 or TRBV12-4 and TRBJ2-2; the D is unclear. Trimming left V 5 bases short and J 3 bases short, with 7 bases between. This CDR3 comprises 13 residues. In DNA, the CDR3 is TGTGCCAGCAGTCCCCCGCACACCGGGGAGCTGTTTTTT. Residues: CASSPPHTGELFF.

This clonotype came up a few times. One junction end does not reproduce the germline sequence, and a read error may be involved. This chain connects TRBV5-1 to TRBJ1-2; D is ambiguous. The CDR3 is 13 residues long. CDR1 and CDR2 (germline): SGHRS, YFSETQ. The CDR3 reads CASSLRSNDGYTF. In DNA, the CDR3 is TGCGCCAGCAGCTTGCGGAGTAACGATGGCTACACCTTC.

This clonotype was picked up a small number of times. The V and J genes are TRBV18 and TRBJ1-1, with D hard to call. Trimming left V 1 base short and J 1 base short, with 10 bases between. Germline V gene lookup returns CDR1 KGHSH and CDR2 LQKENI. The CDR3 has 15 amino acids. This CDR3 reads CASSPRPDGNTEAFF. CDR3 bases: TGTGCCAGCTCACCACGACCGGACGGGAACACTGAAGCTTTCTTT.

The chain carries TRBV7-2 and TRBJ2-3; TRBD1 or TRBD2 may be the D gene (5 bases each). This CDR3 region has 16 residues. Per germline, CDR1 SGHTA and CDR2 FQGNSA. V gave up 5 bases and J gave up 2 bases, with 17 bases separating them. CDR3 amino acids: CASSPSLGRITDTQYF. As DNA, the CDR3 is TGTGCCAGCAGCCCTAGCTTGGGGCGAATCACAGATACGCAGTATTTT.

The chain has TRBV12-3 or TRBV12-4 and TRBJ2-6; tentatively, D is TRBD1 (5 bases). This CDR3 has 14 amino acids. Trimming pared 7 bases from V and 2 bases from J, leaving 9 bases between. In DNA, the CDR3 is TGTGCCAGCACCGCAGGGACTGGGGCCAACGTCCTGACTTTC. Translating it yields CASTAGTGANVLTF.

This rearrangement joins TRBV29-1 to TRBJ2-1; D is unresolved. Germline V gives CDR1 SQVTM, CDR2 ANQGSEA. CDR3 length: 13 residues. V was clipped by 7 bases and J by 0 bases, with 10 bases between them. In DNA, the CDR3 is TGCAGCGGCGCTGGGGTCTCCTACAATGAGCAGTTCTTC. This gives the protein CSGAGVSYNEQFF.

The chain carries TRBV7-9 and TRBJ2-7, with a possible D match to TRBD1 (6 bases). The CDR3 length is 13 residues. With 5 bases removed from V and 11 bases from J, the gap between germline ends came to 19 bases. Germline V gene data show CDR1 as SEHNR and CDR2 as FQNEAQ (reference sequence). CDR3 nucleotides: TGTGCCAGCAGCGGTCCGGGACACGGAGTGAAGTACTTC. The encoded protein is CASSGPGHGVKYF.

This clonotype has only a few counts. The V call is TRBV4-3, the J call TRBJ1-6; maybe TRBD1 (6 bases). V shed 0 bases and J shed 6 bases, with 15 bases lying between them. From germline, CDR1 is LGHNA and CDR2 YSLEER. The CDR3 consists of 17 residues. The CDR3 region is CASSQDIFTGSNSPLHF. CDR3 sequence (DNA): TGCGCCAGCAGCCAAGATATATTCACAGGGAGTAATTCACCCCTCCACTTT.

This chain connects TRBV20-1 to TRBJ1-2; D is unclear. With 5 bases removed from V and 0 bases from J, the gap between germline ends came to 1 base. The CDR3 spans 10 residues. The germline V gene encodes CDR1 DFQATT and CDR2 SNEGSKA (reference sequence). The CDR3 sequence is CSAPNYGYTF. The CDR3 nucleotides read TGCAGTGCTCCTAACTATGGCTACACCTTC.

This clonotype was counted between two and nine times. At one boundary the junction diverges from the germline segment, which might be a read error. The chain uses TRBV29-1 and TRBJ1-4; D might be TRBD1 (6 bases). The germline CDR1 and CDR2 sequences are SQVTM and ANQGSEA. The CDR3 extends over 13 amino acids. CDR3 nucleotide sequence: TGCAGCGGCGGGGGCGAAACTAATAAAAAACTGTTTTTT. It is translated as CSGGGETNKKLFF.

This clonotype was counted a few times. The chain has TRBV12-3 or TRBV12-4 and TRBJ1-1; maybe TRBD1 (5 bases). CDR3 length equals 14 residues. Trimming cost V 6 bases and J 4 bases, with 15 bases left between them. The CDR3 loop is CASSPRGRGTEAFF. The CDR3 DNA reads as TGTGCCAGCAGCCCAAGGGGCCGCGGCACTGAAGCTTTCTTT.

This clonotype has more than one count but fewer than ten. This chain joins TRBV7-2 and TRBJ2-1; 13 nucleotides line up with TRBD2. Looked up from germline, CDR1 is SGHTA and CDR2 is FQGNSA. CDR3 length equals 16 residues. V lost 1 base, J lost 6 bases, and 3 bases stayed unmatched. The CDR3 is CASSLGGTSGTNEQFF. The CDR3 DNA follows: TGTGCCAGCAGCTTAGGTGGGACTAGCGGGACCAATGAGCAGTTCTTC.

This clonotype came up a few times. CDR3 nucleotide sequence: TGTGCCAGCAGCTTACGTACCCCGGCAGGGAAGAGGGATGAGCAGTTCTTC. This sequence encodes CASSLRTPAGKRDEQFF. The chain recombines TRBV7-2 with TRBJ2-1, with D possibly being TRBD1 or TRBD2 (5 bases each). Looked up from germline, CDR1 is SGHTA and CDR2 is FQGNSA. Between the trimmed V and J ends, which lost 2 bases and 8 bases, there was a span of 22 bases. The CDR3 has 17 residues. The full variable domain, with the rest looked up from reference TRBV7-2 and TRBJ2-1, is GAGVSQSPSNKVTEKGKDVELRCDPISGHTALYWYRQSLGQGLEFLIYFQGNSAPDKSGLPSDRFSAERTGGSVSTLTIQRTQQEDSAVYLCASSLRTPAGKRDEQFFGPGTRLTVL.

The rearrangement joins TRBV6-5 to TRBJ2-1, with D perhaps TRBD1 (6 bases). The CDR3 is 15 residues long. The germline V gene encodes CDR1 MNHEY and CDR2 SVGAGI. V dropped 7 bases and J dropped 1 base, with 14 bases sitting between them. The CDR3 protein is CASKKGGASYNEQFF. CDR3 in DNA: TGTGCCAGCAAAAAAGGGGGTGCTTCCTACAATGAGCAGTTCTTC.

This clonotype has only one observation. The CDR3 nucleotides read TGCGCCAGCAGCGCTGTTGCTCGGAACACTGAAGCTTTCTTT. It codes for CASSAVARNTEAFF. The chain employs TRBV5-1 and TRBJ1-1, with D uncertain. The germline gives CDR1 SGHRS, CDR2 YFSETQ. Trimming pared 4 bases from V and 1 base from J, leaving 11 bases between. CDR3 length: 14 amino acids.

This clonotype showed up just a few times. The chain uses TRBV28 and TRBJ2-5, with 8 bases that match TRBD2. The tail of the sequence fits TRBJ2-7 better, so the J call may be wrong. The germline V gene encodes CDR1 MDHEN and CDR2 SYDVKM. The CDR3 totals 14 residues. For the CDR3, the DNA is TGTGCCAGCAGATGGGGACTAGGGAACTACGAGCAGTACTTC. This encodes CASRWGLGNYEQYF.

This chain connects TRBV28 to TRBJ1-2; 7 positions match TRBD1. J was trimmed by 4 bases and V by 7 bases; bases with no gene match: 21. In germline, CDR1 is MDHEN, CDR2 SYDVKM. This CDR3 is 18 amino acids long. The DNA for the CDR3 is TGTGCCAGCATTAAACGCGGGACAGCGAGGATCTCAGTCTATGGCTACACCTTC. Protein product: CASIKRGTARISVYGYTF.

This clonotype came up once. The J gene is TRBJ1-6, the V gene TRBV27; perhaps TRBD1 as D (6 bases). Trimming removed 0 bases at V and 10 bases at J, with 13 bases between. The CDR3 length is 15 residues. Germline V gives CDR1 MNHEY, CDR2 SMNVEV (reference sequence). Here the CDR3 reads CASSLSRGGRSPLHF. The DNA for the CDR3 is TGTGCCAGCAGTTTATCAAGGGGGGGCAGATCACCCCTCCACTTT.

This clonotype was observed a handful of times. V and J are TRBV28 and TRBJ2-1; 8 nucleotides align to TRBD1. Unmatched junction bases numbered 6, after V lost 7 bases and J lost 4 bases. CDR1 and CDR2 from the germline V gene are MDHEN and SYDVKM. The CDR3 has 14 amino acids. CDR3 in amino acids: CASNVGQEYNEQFF. CDR3 DNA: TGTGCCAGCAACGTGGGACAGGAGTACAATGAGCAGTTCTTC.

This clonotype appeared a few times. The chain uses TRBV5-1 and TRBJ2-3, with D tentatively TRBD2 (6 bases). Trimming left V 4 bases short and J 0 bases short, with 9 bases between. Germline assignment: CDR1 SGHRS and CDR2 YFSETQ. The CDR3 is made up of 14 amino acids. The DNA of the CDR3 is TGCGCCAGCAGCACCGGGACTAGCACAGATACGCAGTATTTT. This translates into CASSTGTSTDTQYF.

The chain has TRBV5-1 and TRBJ2-4, with D possibly matching TRBD2 (6 bases). Germline assignment: CDR1 SGHRS and CDR2 YFSETQ. V lost 3 bases and J lost 1, with 23 bases in between. The CDR3 runs to 19 residues. For the CDR3, the DNA is TGCGCCAGCAGCTCGCGGGACGGACTCACCACTCGGGCCAAAAACATTCAGTACTTC. As protein: CASSSRDGLTTRAKNIQYF.

V usage is TRBV25-1 and J usage is TRBJ2-3; D is possibly TRBD1 or TRBD2 (7 bases each). CDR1 and CDR2 (germline): MGHDK, SYGVNS. The CDR3 has 13 residues. V shed 6 bases and J shed 4 bases, with 11 bases lying between them. CDR3 sequence: CASRQGGPDTQYF. The DNA of the CDR3 is TGTGCCAGCAGGCAGGGGGGGCCAGATACGCAGTATTTT.

The table lists this clonotype with a few counts. The chain couples TRBV20-1 to TRBJ2-7; possible D gene TRBD2, 7 bases. The germline V gene has CDR1 DFQATT and CDR2 SNEGSKA (reference sequence). Between the trimmed V and J ends, which lost 3 bases and 3 bases, there was a span of 9 bases. The CDR3 consists of 12 residues. The CDR3 sequence: CSARGGRYEQYF. Written as DNA, the CDR3 is TGCAGTGCTAGGGGGGGGCGCTACGAGCAGTACTTC.

This chain's CDR3 is CASGEWGGTDTQYF. In DNA, the CDR3 is TGTGCCAGCGGGGAGTGGGGGGGCACAGATACGCAGTATTTT. The V and J genes are TRBV7-8 and TRBJ2-3, with D tentatively TRBD2 (6 bases). Germline lookup yields CDR1 SGHVS and CDR2 FQNEAQ. The V end was cut by 8 bases, the J end by 1 base, with 13 bases between. CDR3 length equals 14 residues.